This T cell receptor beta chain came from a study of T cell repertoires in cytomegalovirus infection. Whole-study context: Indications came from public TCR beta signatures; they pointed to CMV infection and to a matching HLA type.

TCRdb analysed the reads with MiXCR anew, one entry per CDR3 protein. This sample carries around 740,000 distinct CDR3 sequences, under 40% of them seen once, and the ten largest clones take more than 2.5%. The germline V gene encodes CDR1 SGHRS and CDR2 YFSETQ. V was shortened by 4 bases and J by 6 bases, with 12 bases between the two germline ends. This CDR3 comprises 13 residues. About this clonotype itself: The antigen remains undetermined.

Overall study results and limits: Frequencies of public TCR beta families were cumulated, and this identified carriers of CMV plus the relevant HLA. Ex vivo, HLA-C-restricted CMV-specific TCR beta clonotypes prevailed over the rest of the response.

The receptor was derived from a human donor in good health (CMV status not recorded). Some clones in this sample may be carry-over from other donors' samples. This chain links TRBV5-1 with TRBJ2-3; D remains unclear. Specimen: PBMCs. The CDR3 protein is CASSDTFQDTQYF. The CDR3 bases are TGCGCCAGCAGCGACACCTTCCAGGATACGCAGTATTTT.